Listed below are T cell receptor beta chains from one sample, sequenced in a study of blood T cell repertoires in COVID-19. Produced via immunoSEQ multiplex PCR; TCRdb's table is partial and in-frame only. This repertoire shows about 200,000 clones, about 90% found once; its top ten account for around 0.76%. The sample was peripheral blood. These receptor sequences come from a woman aged 70-85 years with acute or convalescent COVID-19. CDR3s include the opening cysteine and the closing phenylalanine or tryptophan. A D gene is named only where the DNA matches it firmly. A clone size is listed for some rows: how often the clone was seen (once, few, many), or a class if it is expanded.

d_call	clone_size	v_call	j_call	cdr3_aa	cdr3_nt
.	.	TRBV3-1/TRBV3-2	TRBJ1-4	CASSPGGEKLFF	TGTGCCAGCAGCCCCGGGGGTGAAAAACTGTTTTTT
.	.	TRBV19	TRBJ2-2	CASSIRDLVAGELFF	TGTGCCAGTAGTATAAGGGACTTGGTCGCCGGGGAGCTGTTTTTT
.	.	TRBV12-3/TRBV12-4	TRBJ2-2	CASSGQFTGELFF	TGTGCCAGCAGCGGACAATTCACCGGGGAGCTGTTTTTT
.	.	TRBV29-1	TRBJ1-3	CSVEEHSGNTIYF	TGCAGCGTAGAGGAGCACTCTGGAAACACCATATATTTT
TRBD2	.	TRBV5-4	TRBJ2-7	CASSNSGRDYEQYF	TGTGCCAGCAGTAACTCCGGGAGGGACTACGAGCAGTACTTC
TRBD1	.	TRBV2	TRBJ1-1	CASRVRGQGNTEAFF	TGTGCCAGCAGAGTTCGCGGACAGGGGAACACTGAAGCTTTCTTT
.	.	TRBV28	TRBJ2-4	CASSLPTGKGGNIQYF	TGTGCCAGCAGTTTACCCACAGGGAAGGGGGGGAACATTCAGTACTTC
.	once	TRBV6-2/TRBV6-3	TRBJ1-5	CASSYSSRGSNQPQHF	TGTGCCAGCAGTTACTCGAGCCGGGGGAGCAATCAGCCCCAGCATTTT
.	.	TRBV7-8	TRBJ2-7	CASSRIIDSTTQQYF	TGTGCCAGCAGTCGCATCATCGACAGTACTACGCAGCAGTACTTC
.	.	TRBV11-2	TRBJ1-3	CASSLWGRTGNTIYF	TGTGCCAGCAGCTTATGGGGCAGGACAGGAAACACCATATATTTT
.	.	TRBV27	TRBJ1-1	CASSPTLQGRAFF	TGTGCCAGCAGTCCCACTCTACAGGGTCGAGCTTTCTTT
.	.	TRBV9	TRBJ2-6	CASSVGHSLSGANVLTF	TGTGCCAGCAGCGTAGGTCACAGCCTCTCTGGGGCCAACGTCCTGACTTTC
TRBD1	.	TRBV7-9	TRBJ1-5	CASSSPGTGGASNQPQHF	TGTGCCAGCAGCTCACCTGGGACAGGGGGGGCGAGCAATCAGCCCCAGCATTTT
TRBD1	.	TRBV13	TRBJ1-2	CASSGLGTASNYGYTF	TGTGCCAGCAGCGGACTCGGGACAGCCTCTAACTATGGCTACACCTTC
.	.	TRBV28	TRBJ1-2	CASRSGKSGYTF	TGTGCCAGCAGGTCGGGGAAGTCTGGCTACACCTTC
.	.	TRBV11-2	TRBJ2-7	CASSPDSYSYEQYF	TGTGCCAGCAGCCCTGACTCTTACTCCTACGAGCAGTACTTC
.	.	TRBV4-3	TRBJ1-1	CASSPSRLLGGTEAFF	TGCGCCAGCAGCCCAAGCCGACTGCTAGGGGGCACTGAAGCTTTCTTT
TRBD1	few	TRBV11-3	TRBJ1-2	CASSTNRDRGRPNYGYTF	TGTGCCAGCAGCACCAACCGGGACAGGGGGAGACCTAACTATGGCTACACCTTC
TRBD2	.	TRBV11-2	TRBJ2-1	CASSTYRAGGNNEQFF	TGTGCCAGCAGCACCTATCGGGCGGGAGGGAATAATGAGCAGTTCTTC
.	.	TRBV5-4	TRBJ2-7	CASSLVPGEWYEQYF	TGTGCCAGCAGCTTGGTCCCAGGGGAATGGTACGAGCAGTACTTC
TRBD2	few	TRBV7-6	TRBJ2-2	CASSLAPGGLAGSTGELFF	TGTGCCAGCAGCTTAGCGCCAGGAGGACTAGCGGGTTCTACCGGGGAGCTGTTTTTT
.	.	TRBV3-1/TRBV3-2	TRBJ1-6	CASSQEGYSLHF	TGTGCCAGCAGCCAAGAGGGCTATTCCCTCCACTTT
TRBD1	.	TRBV2	TRBJ1-6	CASRGQGVYSPLHF	TGTGCCAGCAGAGGACAGGGGGTTTATTCACCCCTCCACTTT